This TCR beta chain originates from a study of beta chain features in type 1 diabetes (dated by TCRdb to the late 2010s). The study in broad terms: Mean age, gender distribution, total cell number and subset yield were not different between patients and healthy donors. In the study, recently diagnosed type 1 diabetes patients and matched healthy donors were compared on the TCRB repertoires of their sorted circulating CD4+ T cell subsets. Naive and central memory subsets were obtained from all 30 or so donors, but regulatory and stem cell-like memory subsets were isolated from only 8 patients and 8 healthy donors. A total of 85 million to 140 million sorted cells were examined across all samples, and a strong correlation was observed between cell number per subset and RNA yield.

Notes on this clone: Its antigen is unknown. No base-level quality is on record; no much larger clone is a single base apart.

On the study overall, not on this receptor specifically: Because small numbers of individuals were included in the HLA sub-analyses, any influence of HLA type on TCRB rearrangement was left unresolved. Because cDNA rather than genomic DNA was sequenced, highly expressing activated cells could have been over-represented, although no difference in activation and CD3 levels was found between groups. Type 1 diabetes patients showed a moderate but significant shortening of TCRB CDR3 length in all four CD4+ subsets. Shorter templates might be favored by PCR, yet because patient and control samples were amplified and corrected together, any such skew would affect both groups equally. At VDJ recombination sites, type 1 diabetes patients had fewer insertions and more deleted nucleotides, which implies abnormalities in thymic rearrangement. Naive, central memory and regulatory TCRB repertoires appeared to be more alike among patients than among healthy donors.

Each donor gave one peripheral blood draw, around 0.12 L on average, collected into heparinised tubes. A BD FACSAria II and a panel including CD45RO, CCR7, CD25, CD127, CD95 and CD27 were used to sort naive, central memory, regulatory and stem cell-like memory CD4+ T cells. Purity was above 98% for every sorted population. PBMCs were separated immediately by Lymphoprep density gradient centrifugation and were stained directly, without being cultured. To minimize batch effects, samples were stained and sorted in pairs, one healthy donor with one patient per experiment. The entire isolated RNA was reverse transcribed using the High Capacity cDNA Reverse Transcription Kit, and thus expressed TCRB transcripts were sequenced. Deep immunoSEQ sequencing was performed on naive, central memory and regulatory T cell samples, with an average of roughly 4 million total reads per sample. After sorted cells were lysed in RLT buffer, RNA was extracted with DNase-treated RNeasy Micro or Mini kits, with the choice depending on cell number. Each cell subset was processed separately to prevent cross-contamination, with patient and healthy donor samples processed together. TCRB sequences were amplified from cDNA with the immunoSEQ multiplex PCR, producing 87-bp fragments spanning the CDR3 region. Sequencing of the amplicons was done on the Illumina HiSeq platform. In the paper's pipeline: PCR bias was computationally corrected using synthetic template baselines, reads within Hamming distance 2 were collapsed, and singletons that could not be merged were discarded. Reads were aligned against IMGT to assign V, D and J genes, CDR3 length and insertions or deletions at six rearrangement sites. Within each subset, clonotype counts were normalized to sorted cell number, after which true diversity and Gini coefficients were computed with the tcR R package. The overlap coefficient, calculated on TCRB nucleotide sequences, was used to measure repertoire sharing. Held by TCRdb, this immuneACCESS table contains in-frame sequences only and omits some clones. Under half of the omission traces to an unresolved V gene where checked; the cause of the rest is unknown. Clone size and the V and J calls come from that table; the DNA yielded D and trimming. Recorded for this sample are 150,000 to 200,000 clones; around 13% of them occurred a single time. The ten largest clones add up to 0.62% of the sample.

Material: central memory CD4+ T cells from blood. This TCR derives from a woman aged 18-30 years in good health.

The DNA is TGTGCCAGCAGCTTAACGGGGGGCTACACCTTC. Translated, this gives CASSLTGGYTF. The sequence links TRBV7-9 to TRBJ1-2; there is no confident call for the D gene. Including cysteine and phenylalanine, the CDR3 has 11 amino acids. Only CDR3 DNA remains: 33 bases, in frame from the first base. The trim is 2 bases for V and 8 bases for J, with a gap of 6 bases between the germline ends. Reading the germline V gene (reference sequence) gives CDR1 SEHNR and CDR2 FQNEAQ.